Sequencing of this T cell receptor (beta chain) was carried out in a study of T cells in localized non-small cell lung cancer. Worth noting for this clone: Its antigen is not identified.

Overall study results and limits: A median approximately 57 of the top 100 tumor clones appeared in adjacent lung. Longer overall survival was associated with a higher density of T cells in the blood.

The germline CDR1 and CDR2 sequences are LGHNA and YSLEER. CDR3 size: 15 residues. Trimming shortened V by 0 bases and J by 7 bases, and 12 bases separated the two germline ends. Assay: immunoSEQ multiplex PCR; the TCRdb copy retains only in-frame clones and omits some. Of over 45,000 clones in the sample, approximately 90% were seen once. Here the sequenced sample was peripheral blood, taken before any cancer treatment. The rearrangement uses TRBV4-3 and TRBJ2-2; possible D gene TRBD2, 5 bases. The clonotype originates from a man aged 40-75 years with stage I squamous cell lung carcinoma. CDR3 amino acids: CASSQEGRTGGELFF. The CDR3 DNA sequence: TGCGCCAGCAGCCAAGAAGGGAGAACGGGCGGGGAGCTGTTTTTT.